This T cell receptor (beta chain) was sequenced in a study of long-term antiretroviral therapy in people with HIV. A v3.0 immunoSEQ assay was performed at survey level. Assay: immunoSEQ multiplex PCR; the TCRdb copy retains only in-frame clones and omits some. The data show roughly 42,000 clones, around 83% seen once. Germline CDR1 reads MNHEY; CDR2 reads SVGAGI. The ends were cut back, 8 bases at V and 4 bases at J, with 3 bases in the middle. The CDR3 loop spans 10 amino acids. Source: unsorted PBMCs, taken 3.1 years after starting antiretroviral therapy. The rearrangement uses TRBV6-5 and TRBJ1-5; D remains ambiguous. The receptor was isolated from a woman aged 45-60 years with HIV. Here the CDR3 reads CASGNQPQHF. The CDR3 DNA reads as TGTGCCAGCGGAAATCAGCCCCAGCATTTT.